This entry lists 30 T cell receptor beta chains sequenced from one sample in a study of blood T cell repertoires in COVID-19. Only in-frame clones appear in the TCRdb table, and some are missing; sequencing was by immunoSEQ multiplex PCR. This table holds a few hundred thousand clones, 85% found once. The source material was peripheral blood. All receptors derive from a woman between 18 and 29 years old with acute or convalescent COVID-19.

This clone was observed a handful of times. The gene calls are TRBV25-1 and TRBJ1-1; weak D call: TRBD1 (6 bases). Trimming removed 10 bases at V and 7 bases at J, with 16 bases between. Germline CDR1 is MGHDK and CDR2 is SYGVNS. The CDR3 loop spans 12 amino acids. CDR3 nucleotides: TGTGCCACCCTTAACAGGGAACTTGAAGCTTTCTTT. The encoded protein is CATLNRELEAFF.

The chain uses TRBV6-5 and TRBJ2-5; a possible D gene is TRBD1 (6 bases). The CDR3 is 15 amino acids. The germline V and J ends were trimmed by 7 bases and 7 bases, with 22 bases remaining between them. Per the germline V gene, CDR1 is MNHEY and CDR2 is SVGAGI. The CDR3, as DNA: TGTGCCAGCAAACAGGGAAATGGCGCTCGTGGGACCCAGTACTTC. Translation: CASKQGNGARGTQYF.

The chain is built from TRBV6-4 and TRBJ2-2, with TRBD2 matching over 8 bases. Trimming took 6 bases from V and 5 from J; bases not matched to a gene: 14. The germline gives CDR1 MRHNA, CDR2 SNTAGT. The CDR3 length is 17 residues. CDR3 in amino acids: CASSTGGVLLRTGELFF. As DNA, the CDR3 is TGTGCCAGCAGCACGGGGGGGGTCCTACTCCGAACCGGGGAGCTGTTTTTT.

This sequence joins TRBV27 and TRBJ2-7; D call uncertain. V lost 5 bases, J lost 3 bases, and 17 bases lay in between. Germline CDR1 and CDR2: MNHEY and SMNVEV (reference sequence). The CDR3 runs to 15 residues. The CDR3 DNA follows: TGTGCCAGCAGTGCCCCCTCGAGAGGATACTACGAGCAGTACTTC. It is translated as CASSAPSRGYYEQYF.

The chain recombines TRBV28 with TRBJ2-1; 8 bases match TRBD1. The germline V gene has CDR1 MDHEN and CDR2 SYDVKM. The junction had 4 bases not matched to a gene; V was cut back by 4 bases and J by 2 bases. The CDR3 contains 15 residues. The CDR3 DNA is TGTGCCAGCAGTTCGGGACAGGCCACCTACAATGAGCAGTTCTTC. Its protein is CASSSGQATYNEQFF.

CDR3 sequence (DNA): TGTGCCAGCTCACCATTAATCTCTGGGGCCAACGTCCTGACTTTC. It encodes CASSPLISGANVLTF. The J gene is TRBJ2-6, the V gene TRBV18; D not certain. This CDR3 is 15 amino acids long. From germline, CDR1 is KGHSH and CDR2 LQKENI. The V and J ends lost 2 bases and 0 bases respectively, with 5 bases between them.

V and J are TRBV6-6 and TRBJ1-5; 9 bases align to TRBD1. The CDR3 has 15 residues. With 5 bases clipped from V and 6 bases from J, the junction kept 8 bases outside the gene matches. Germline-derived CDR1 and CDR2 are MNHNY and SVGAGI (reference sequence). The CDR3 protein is CASSTDRGISQPQHF. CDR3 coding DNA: TGTGCCAGCAGTACCGACAGGGGGATTTCTCAGCCCCAGCATTTT.

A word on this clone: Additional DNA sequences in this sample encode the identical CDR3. The CDR3 nucleotides read TGCGCCAGCAGCCCTCGGGGCTATGGCTACACCTTC. It translates to CASSPRGYGYTF. The chain joins TRBV5-1 to TRBJ1-2; no firm D call. CDR1 and CDR2 from the germline V gene are SGHRS and YFSETQ. V was clipped by 4 bases and J by 4 bases, with 8 bases between them. There are 12 residues in the CDR3. Combining the CDR3 with reference TRBV5-1 and TRBJ1-2 gives the whole variable domain KAGVTQTPRYLIKTRGQQVTLSCSPISGHRSVSWYQQTPGQGLQFLFEYFSETQRNKGNFPGRFSGRQFSNSRSEMNVSTLELGDSALYLCASSPRGYGYTFGSGTRLTVV.

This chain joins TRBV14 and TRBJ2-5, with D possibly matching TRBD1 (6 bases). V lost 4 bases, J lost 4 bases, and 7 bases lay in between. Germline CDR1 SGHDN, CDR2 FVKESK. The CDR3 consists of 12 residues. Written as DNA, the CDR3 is TGTGCCAGCAGCCGCAGGGGAGAGACCCAGTACTTC. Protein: CASSRRGETQYF.

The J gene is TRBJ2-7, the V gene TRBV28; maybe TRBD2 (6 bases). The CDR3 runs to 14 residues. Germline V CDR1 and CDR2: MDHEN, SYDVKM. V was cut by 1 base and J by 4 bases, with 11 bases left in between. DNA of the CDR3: TGTGCCAGCAGTTTATCAGCCGGGGGTTACGAGCAGTACTTC. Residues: CASSLSAGGYEQYF.

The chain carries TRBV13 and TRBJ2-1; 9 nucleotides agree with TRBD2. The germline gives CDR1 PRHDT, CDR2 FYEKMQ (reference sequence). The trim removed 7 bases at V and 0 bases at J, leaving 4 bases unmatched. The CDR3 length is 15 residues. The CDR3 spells CASKGGRGSYNEQFF. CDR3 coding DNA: TGTGCCAGCAAAGGCGGGAGGGGCTCCTACAATGAGCAGTTCTTC.

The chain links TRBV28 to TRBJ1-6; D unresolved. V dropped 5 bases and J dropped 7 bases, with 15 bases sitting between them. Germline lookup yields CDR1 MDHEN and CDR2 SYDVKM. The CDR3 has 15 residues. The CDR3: CASSPTGWPNSPLHF. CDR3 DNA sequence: TGTGCCAGCAGTCCGACGGGGTGGCCCAATTCACCCCTCCACTTT. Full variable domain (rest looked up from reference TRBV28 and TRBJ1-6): DVKVTQSSRYLVKRTGEKVFLECVQDMDHENMFWYRQDPGLGLRLIYFSYDVKMKEKGDIPEGYSVSREKKERFSLILESASTNQTSMYLCASSPTGWPNSPLHFGNGTRLTVT.

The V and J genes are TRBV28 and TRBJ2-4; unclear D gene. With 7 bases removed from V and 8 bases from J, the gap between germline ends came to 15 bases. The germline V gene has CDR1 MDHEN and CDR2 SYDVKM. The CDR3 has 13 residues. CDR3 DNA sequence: TGTGCCAGCACTCAGCCGGGTTGGCACATTCAGTACTTC. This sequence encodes CASTQPGWHIQYF.

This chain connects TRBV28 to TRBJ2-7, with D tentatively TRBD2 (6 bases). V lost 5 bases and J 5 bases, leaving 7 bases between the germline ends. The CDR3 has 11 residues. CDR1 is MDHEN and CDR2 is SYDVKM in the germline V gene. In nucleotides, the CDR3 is TGTGCCAGCAGTGCGGGACACGAGCAGTACTTC. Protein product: CASSAGHEQYF.

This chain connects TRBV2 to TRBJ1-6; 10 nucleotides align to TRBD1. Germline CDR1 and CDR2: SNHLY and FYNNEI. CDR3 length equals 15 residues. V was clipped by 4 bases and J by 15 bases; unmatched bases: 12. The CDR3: CASSGTGQGSPHLHF. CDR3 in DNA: TGTGCCAGCAGTGGGACGGGACAGGGGTCACCTCACCTCCACTTT.

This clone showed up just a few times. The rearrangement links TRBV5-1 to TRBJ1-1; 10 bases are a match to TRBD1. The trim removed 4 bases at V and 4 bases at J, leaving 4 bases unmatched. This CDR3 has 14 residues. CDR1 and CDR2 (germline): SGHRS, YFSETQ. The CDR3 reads CASSHRDRGTEAFF. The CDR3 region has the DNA TGCGCCAGCAGCCACCGGGACAGGGGCACTGAAGCTTTCTTT.

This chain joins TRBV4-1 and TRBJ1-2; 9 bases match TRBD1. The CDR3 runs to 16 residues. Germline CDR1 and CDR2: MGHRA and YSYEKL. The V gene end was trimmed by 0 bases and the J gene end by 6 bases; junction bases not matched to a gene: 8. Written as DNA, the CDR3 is TGCGCCAGCAGCCAAGATATGGGGACAGGGCTAAATGGCTACACCTTC. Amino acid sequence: CASSQDMGTGLNGYTF.

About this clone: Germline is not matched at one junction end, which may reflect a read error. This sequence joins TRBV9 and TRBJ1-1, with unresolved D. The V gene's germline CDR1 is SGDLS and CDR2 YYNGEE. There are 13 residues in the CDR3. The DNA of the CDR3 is TGTGCCAGCAGCGTAGGTATCAACAGTGAAGCTTTCTTT. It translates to CASSVGINSEAFF.

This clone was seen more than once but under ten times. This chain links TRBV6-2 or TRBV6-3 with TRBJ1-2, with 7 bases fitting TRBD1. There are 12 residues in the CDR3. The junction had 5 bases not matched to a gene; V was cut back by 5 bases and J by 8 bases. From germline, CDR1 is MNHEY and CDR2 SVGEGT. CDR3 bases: TGTGCCAGCAGTGACAGGGCCCGCGGCTACACCTTC. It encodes CASSDRARGYTF.

Here the CDR3 DNA reads TGTGCCAGCAGCCACTTTGGGGGGTTTAATGAAAAACTGTTTTTT. It is translated as CASSHFGGFNEKLFF. The J gene is TRBJ1-4, the V gene TRBV9; maybe TRBD1 (5 bases). V lost 4 bases, J lost 4 bases, and 14 bases lay in between. Germline assignment: CDR1 SGDLS and CDR2 YYNGEE. The CDR3 has 15 amino acids.

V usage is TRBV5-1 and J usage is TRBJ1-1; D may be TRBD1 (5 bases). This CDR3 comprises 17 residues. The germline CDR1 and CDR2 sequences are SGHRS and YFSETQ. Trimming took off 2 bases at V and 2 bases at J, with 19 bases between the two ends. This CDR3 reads CASSFNLGRRGNTEAFF. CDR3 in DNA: TGCGCCAGCAGCTTTAATCTCGGGCGGAGGGGTAACACTGAAGCTTTCTTT.

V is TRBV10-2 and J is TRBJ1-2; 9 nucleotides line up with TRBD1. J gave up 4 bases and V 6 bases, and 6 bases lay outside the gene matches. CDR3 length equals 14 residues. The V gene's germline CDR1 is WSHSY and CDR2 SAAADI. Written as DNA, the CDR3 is TGCGCCAGCAGGCCGGGACAGGGAGTCTATGGCTACACCTTC. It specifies CASRPGQGVYGYTF.

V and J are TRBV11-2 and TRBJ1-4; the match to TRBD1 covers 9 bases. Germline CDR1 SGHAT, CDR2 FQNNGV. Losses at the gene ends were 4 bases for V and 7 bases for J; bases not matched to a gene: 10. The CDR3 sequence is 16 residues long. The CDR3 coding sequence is TGTGCCAGCAGCTCGACCGGGGACAGGGCTTTTGAAAAACTGTTTTTT. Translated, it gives CASSSTGDRAFEKLFF.

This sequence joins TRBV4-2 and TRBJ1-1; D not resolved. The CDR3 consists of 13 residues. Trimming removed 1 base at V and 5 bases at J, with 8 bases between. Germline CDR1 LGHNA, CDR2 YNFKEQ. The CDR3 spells CASSQAKATEAFF. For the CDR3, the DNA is TGTGCCAGCAGCCAAGCTAAAGCGACTGAAGCTTTCTTT.

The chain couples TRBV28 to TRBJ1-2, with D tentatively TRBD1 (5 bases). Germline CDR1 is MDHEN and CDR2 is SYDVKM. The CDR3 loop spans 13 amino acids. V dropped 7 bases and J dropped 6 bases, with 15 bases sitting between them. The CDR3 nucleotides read TGTGCCAGCAATCAGCAGGGCTCAGATGGCTACACCTTC. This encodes CASNQQGSDGYTF.

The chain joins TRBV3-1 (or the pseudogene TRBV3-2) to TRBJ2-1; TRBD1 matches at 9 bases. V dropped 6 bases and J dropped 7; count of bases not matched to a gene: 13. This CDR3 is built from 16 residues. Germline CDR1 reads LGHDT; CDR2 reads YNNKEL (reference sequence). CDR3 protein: CASRPRDRERNNEQFF. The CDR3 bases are TGTGCCAGCAGGCCCCGGGACAGGGAAAGAAATAATGAGCAGTTCTTC.

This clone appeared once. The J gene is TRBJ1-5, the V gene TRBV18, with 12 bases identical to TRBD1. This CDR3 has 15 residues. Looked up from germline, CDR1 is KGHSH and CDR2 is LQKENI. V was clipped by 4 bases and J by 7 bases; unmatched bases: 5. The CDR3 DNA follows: TGTGCCAGCTCACTGGGACAGGGGGCCATACAGCCCCAGCATTTT. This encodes CASSLGQGAIQPQHF.

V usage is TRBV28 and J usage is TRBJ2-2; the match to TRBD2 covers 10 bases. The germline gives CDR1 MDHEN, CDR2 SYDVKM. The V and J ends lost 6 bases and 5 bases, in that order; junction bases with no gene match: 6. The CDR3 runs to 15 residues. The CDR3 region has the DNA TGTGCCAGCAGACAATTTAGCGGGAGGACCGGGGAGCTGTTTTTT. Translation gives CASRQFSGRTGELFF.

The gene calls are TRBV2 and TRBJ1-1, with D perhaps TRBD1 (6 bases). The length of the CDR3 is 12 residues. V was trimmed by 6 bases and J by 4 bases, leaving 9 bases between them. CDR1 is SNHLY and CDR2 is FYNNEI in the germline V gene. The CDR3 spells CASRAGATEAFF. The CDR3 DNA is TGTGCCAGCAGAGCAGGGGCCACTGAAGCTTTCTTT.

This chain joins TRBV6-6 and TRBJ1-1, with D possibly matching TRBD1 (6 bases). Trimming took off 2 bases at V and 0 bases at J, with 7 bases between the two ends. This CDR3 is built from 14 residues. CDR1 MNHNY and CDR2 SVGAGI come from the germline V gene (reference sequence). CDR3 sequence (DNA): TGTGCCAGCAGTTACAGGGGGATGAACACTGAAGCTTTCTTT. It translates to CASSYRGMNTEAFF.